This entry concerns a single T cell receptor (beta chain). Here immunoSEQ multiplex PCR was the method, and the copy in TCRdb shows in-frame clones only, minus some. The table has 350,000 to 450,000 clones, about nine tenths seen once; the top ten hold about 1.7%. This sample is drawn from a study of blood T cell repertoires in COVID-19. Study at large: Whether acute or convalescent, the COVID-19 samples came from the United States, Italy and Spain.

The CDR3 length is 16 residues. Trimming pared 1 base from V and 4 bases from J, leaving 17 bases between. Germline values: CDR1 GTSNPN, CDR2 SVGIG (reference sequence). The specimen sequenced was PBMCs or T cells enriched from blood (not recorded which). This rearrangement joins TRBV30 to TRBJ1-5; D possibly corresponds to TRBD1 (5 bases). The sequence derives from a woman aged 25 to 39 who had recovered from COVID-19. The DNA for the CDR3 is TGTGCCTGGAGTGCCCGGGGGAACAGGCAGAATCAGCCCCAGCATTTT. Amino acids: CAWSARGNRQNQPQHF. Full variable domain (outside the CDR3, taken from reference TRBV30 and TRBJ1-5): SQTIHQWPATLVQPVGSPLSLECTVEGTSNPNLYWYRQAAGRGLQLLFYSVGIGQISSEVPQNLSASRPQDRQFILSSKKLLLSDSGFYLCAWSARGNRQNQPQHFGDGTRLSIL.